One and the same sample provided the 6 T cell receptor beta chains below, sequenced in a study of Graves' ophthalmopathy and Graves' hyperthyroidism (dated by TCRdb to the late 2010s). Sequencing was performed on an Illumina HiSeq 2000. TCR beta CDR3 regions were amplified from RNA transcripts for repertoire sequencing. HTBI primers and the Qiagen OneStep RT-PCR kit were used in a first-round RT-PCR, which was followed by a second-round multiplex PCR, size selection and purification. TCRdb applied fastp at Q25 and MiXCR to the public reads, then kept only in-frame beta chains. Identical CDR3 proteins give one entry, which carries the most common genes and DNA. This sample is represented by 300,000 to 400,000 distinct CDR3 sequences; 15% to 20% of them were singletons. Together, the top ten hold 2% to 3% of the sample. Sequenced sample: peripheral blood. The source is an adult woman with stable Graves' hyperthyroidism.

V and J are TRBV20-1 and TRBJ2-7; TRBD1 agrees at 9 bases. Germline V CDR1 and CDR2: DFQATT, SNEGSKA (reference sequence). There are 16 residues in the CDR3. V shed 1 base, J shed 3 bases, and the junction held 10 bases outside the gene matches. CDR3 protein: CSARGLRDRARYEQYF. CDR3 coding DNA: TGCAGTGCTAGAGGATTACGGGACAGGGCCCGCTACGAGCAGTACTTC.

In this sample, this clonotype turned up many times. V and J are TRBV28 and TRBJ2-6; 8 positions agree with TRBD1. V shed 6 bases and J 0 bases; nucleotides not matched to a gene: 13. The length of the CDR3 is 19 residues. Per germline, CDR1 MDHEN and CDR2 SYDVKM. The CDR3 region has the DNA TGTGCCAGCAGCCGACCGAGAGGGACAGGCCCCTCTGGGGCCAACGTCCTGACTTTC. This translates into CASSRPRGTGPSGANVLTF.

The sample holds many counts of this clonotype. V usage is TRBV5-1 and J usage is TRBJ2-7; 12 nucleotides agree with TRBD2. This CDR3 contains 14 residues. Germline trimming cut 8 bases from V and 2 bases from J; bases unmatched to any gene: 5. Germline CDR1 is SGHRS and CDR2 is YFSETQ. The CDR3, as DNA: TGCGCCAGTAAGGGACTAGCGGGTGCCTACGAGCAGTACTTC. This encodes CASKGLAGAYEQYF.

Many counts were recorded for this clonotype. This rearrangement joins TRBV12-3 or TRBV12-4 to TRBJ2-6; D not resolved. V was pared by 5 bases and J by 0 bases, with 11 bases between. This CDR3 region has 16 residues. The CDR3 DNA reads TGTGCCAGCAGTCCCCGTAGGTTCTCTGGGGCCAACGTCCTGACTTTC. It encodes CASSPRRFSGANVLTF.

This clonotype showed up many times. A junction end diverges from the germline sequence, so it may reflect a read error. This chain joins TRBV7-2 and TRBJ2-5; 8 nucleotides line up with TRBD2. This CDR3 has 14 amino acids. Per germline, CDR1 SGHTA and CDR2 FQGNSA. CDR3 bases: TGTGCCAGCGGCTTAGAGGGCGGGAGGCAGACCCAGTACTTC. Amino acid sequence: CASGLEGGRQTQYF. The whole variable domain, filled in from reference TRBV7-2 and TRBJ2-5, reads GAGVSQSPSNKVTEKGKDVELRCDPISGHTALYWYRQSLGQGLEFLIYFQGNSAPDKSGLPSDRFSAERTGGSVSTLTIQRTQQEDSAVYLCASGLEGGRQTQYFGPGTRLLVL.

This clonotype showed up many times. The CDR3 coding sequence is TGTGCCACCAGCAGAGATCTGGGGGGCGGCTACACCTTC. Translated, it gives CATSRDLGGGYTF. The V call is TRBV15, the J call TRBJ1-2; D is perhaps TRBD1 (6 bases). CDR3 length equals 13 residues. CDR1 is LNHNV, CDR2 YYDKDF, per germline (reference sequence). Trimming pared 0 bases from V and 8 bases from J, leaving 10 bases between.